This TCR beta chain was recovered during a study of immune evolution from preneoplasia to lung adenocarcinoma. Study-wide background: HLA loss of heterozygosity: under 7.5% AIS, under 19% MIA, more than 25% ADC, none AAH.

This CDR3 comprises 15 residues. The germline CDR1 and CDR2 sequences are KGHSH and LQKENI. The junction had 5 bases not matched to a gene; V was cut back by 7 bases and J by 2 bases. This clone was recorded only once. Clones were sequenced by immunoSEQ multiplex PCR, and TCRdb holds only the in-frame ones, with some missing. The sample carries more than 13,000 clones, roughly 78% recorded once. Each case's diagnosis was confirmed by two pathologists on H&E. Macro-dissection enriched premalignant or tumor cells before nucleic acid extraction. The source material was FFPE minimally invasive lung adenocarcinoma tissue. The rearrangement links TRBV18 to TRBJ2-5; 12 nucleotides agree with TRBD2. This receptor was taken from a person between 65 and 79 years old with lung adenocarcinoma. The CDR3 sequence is CASYRLAGAQETQYF. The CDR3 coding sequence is TGTGCCAGCTACCGACTAGCGGGGGCTCAAGAGACCCAGTACTTC.